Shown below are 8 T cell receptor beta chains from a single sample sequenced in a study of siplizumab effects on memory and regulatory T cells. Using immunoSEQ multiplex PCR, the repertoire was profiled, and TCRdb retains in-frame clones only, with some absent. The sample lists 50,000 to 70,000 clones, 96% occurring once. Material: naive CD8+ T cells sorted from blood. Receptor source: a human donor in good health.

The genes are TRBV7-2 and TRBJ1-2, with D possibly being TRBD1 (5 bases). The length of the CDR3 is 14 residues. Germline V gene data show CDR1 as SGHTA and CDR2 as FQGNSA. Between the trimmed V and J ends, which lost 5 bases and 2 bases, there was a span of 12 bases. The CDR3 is CASSTGTANYGYTF. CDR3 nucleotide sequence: TGTGCCAGCAGCACGGGGACGGCGAACTATGGCTACACCTTC.

The CDR3 bases are TGTGCCAGCAGCTCTATACGATGGGTGGAGACCCAGTACTTC. Amino acids: CASSSIRWVETQYF. The chain has TRBV28 and TRBJ2-5; D remains unclear. CDR3 length equals 14 residues. Per the germline V gene, CDR1 is MDHEN and CDR2 is SYDVKM. With 6 bases removed from V and 5 bases from J, the gap between germline ends came to 16 bases.

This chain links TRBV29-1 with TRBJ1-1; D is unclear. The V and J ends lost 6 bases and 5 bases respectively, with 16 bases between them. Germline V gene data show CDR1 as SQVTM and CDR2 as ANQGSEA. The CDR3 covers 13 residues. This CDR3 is CSVPIGVSTEAFF. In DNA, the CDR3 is TGCAGCGTCCCCATTGGGGTTAGTACTGAAGCTTTCTTT.

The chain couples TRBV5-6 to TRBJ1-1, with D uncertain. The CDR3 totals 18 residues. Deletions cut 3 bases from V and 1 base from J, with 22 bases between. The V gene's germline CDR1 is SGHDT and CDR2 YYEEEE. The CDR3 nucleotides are TGTGCCAGCAGCTCTTCCTCCCTCGAGCGAAGGTGGAACACTGAAGCTTTCTTT. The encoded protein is CASSSSSLERRWNTEAFF.

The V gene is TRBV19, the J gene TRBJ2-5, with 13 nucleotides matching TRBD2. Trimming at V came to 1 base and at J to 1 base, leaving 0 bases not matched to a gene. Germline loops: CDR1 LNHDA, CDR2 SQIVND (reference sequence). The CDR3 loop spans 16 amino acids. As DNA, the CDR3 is TGTGCCAGTAGTATAGGACTAGCGGGGGGCCAAGAGACCCAGTACTTC. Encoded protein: CASSIGLAGGQETQYF.

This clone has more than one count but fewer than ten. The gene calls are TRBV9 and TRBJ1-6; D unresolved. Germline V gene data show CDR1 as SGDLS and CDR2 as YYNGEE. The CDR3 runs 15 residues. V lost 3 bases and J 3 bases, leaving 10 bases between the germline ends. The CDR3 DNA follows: TGTGCCAGCAGCGCAGAGAGCTTCTATAATTCACCCCTCCACTTT. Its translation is CASSAESFYNSPLHF.

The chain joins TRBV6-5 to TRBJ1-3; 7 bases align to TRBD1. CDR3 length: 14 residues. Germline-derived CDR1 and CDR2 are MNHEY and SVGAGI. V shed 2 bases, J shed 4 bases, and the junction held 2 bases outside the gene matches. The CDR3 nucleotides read TGTGCCAGCAGTTACGGGACAGCCGGAAACACCATATATTTT. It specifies CASSYGTAGNTIYF.

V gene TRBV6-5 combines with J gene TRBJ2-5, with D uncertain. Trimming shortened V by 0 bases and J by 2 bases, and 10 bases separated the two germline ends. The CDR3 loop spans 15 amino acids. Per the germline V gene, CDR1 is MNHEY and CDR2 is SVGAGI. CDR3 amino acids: CASSYSGDLQETQYF. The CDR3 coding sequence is TGTGCCAGCAGTTACTCGGGCGATTTACAAGAGACCCAGTACTTC.